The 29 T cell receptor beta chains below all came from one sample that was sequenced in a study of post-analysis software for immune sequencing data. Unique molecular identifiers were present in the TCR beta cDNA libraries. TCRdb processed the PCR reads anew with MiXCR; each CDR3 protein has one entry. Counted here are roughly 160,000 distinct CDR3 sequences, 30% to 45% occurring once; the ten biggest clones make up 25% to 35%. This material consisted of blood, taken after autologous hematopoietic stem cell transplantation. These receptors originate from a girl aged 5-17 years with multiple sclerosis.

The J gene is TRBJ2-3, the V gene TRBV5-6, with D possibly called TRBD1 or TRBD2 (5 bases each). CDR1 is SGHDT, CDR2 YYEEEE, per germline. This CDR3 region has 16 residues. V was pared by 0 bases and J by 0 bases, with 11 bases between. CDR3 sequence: CASSLDPGPSTDTQYF. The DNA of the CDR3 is TGTGCCAGCAGCTTGGACCCGGGGCCAAGCACAGATACGCAGTATTTT.

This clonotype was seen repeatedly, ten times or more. CDR3 DNA sequence: TGCAGCGTTTCCCCCCCGTCCGCGGGGAGCTCCTACAATGAGCAGTTCTTC. Protein sequence: CSVSPPSAGSSYNEQFF. This rearrangement joins TRBV29-1 to TRBJ2-1, with D possibly being TRBD2 (6 bases). V was shortened by 5 bases and J by 0 bases, with 20 bases between the two germline ends. The CDR3 contains 17 residues. The V gene's germline CDR1 is SQVTM and CDR2 ANQGSEA.

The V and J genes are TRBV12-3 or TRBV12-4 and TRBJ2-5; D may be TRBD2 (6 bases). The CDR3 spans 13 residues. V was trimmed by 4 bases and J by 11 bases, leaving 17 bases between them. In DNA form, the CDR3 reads TGTGCCAGCAGTTCTGGGGACTGGGATGAGCAGTACTTC. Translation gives CASSSGDWDEQYF.

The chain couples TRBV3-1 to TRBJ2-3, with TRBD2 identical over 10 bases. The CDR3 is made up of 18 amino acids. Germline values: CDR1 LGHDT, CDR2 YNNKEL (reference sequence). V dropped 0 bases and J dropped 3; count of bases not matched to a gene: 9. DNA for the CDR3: TGTGCCAGCAGCCAAGAGGTGTACCAGACTAGCGGGACAGATACGCAGTATTTT. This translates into CASSQEVYQTSGTDTQYF.

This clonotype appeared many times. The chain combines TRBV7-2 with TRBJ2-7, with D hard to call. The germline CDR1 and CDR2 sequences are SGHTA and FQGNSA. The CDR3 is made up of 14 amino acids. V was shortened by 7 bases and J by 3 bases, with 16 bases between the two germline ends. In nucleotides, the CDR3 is TGTGCCAGCACCTCGGCGGCAGGTAGCTACGAGCAGTACTTC. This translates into CASTSAAGSYEQYF.

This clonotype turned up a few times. Here the CDR3 reads CSALHGGALGGEQYF. Here the CDR3 DNA reads TGCAGTGCCCTTCATGGGGGGGCCCTCGGGGGCGAGCAGTACTTC. V is TRBV20-1 and J is TRBJ2-7; TRBD2 is a possible D gene (7 bases). V gave up 6 bases and J gave up 6 bases, with 24 bases separating them. Germline V gene lookup returns CDR1 DFQATT and CDR2 SNEGSKA (reference sequence). CDR3 length: 15 amino acids.

CDR3 region: CASSRNVETSGYNEQFF. DNA of the CDR3: TGTGCCAGCAGTCGAAACGTGGAGACTAGCGGCTACAATGAGCAGTTCTTC. The chain joins TRBV2 to TRBJ2-1; TRBD2 agrees at 9 bases. CDR1 SNHLY and CDR2 FYNNEI come from the germline V gene. The junction had 11 bases not matched to a gene; V was cut back by 5 bases and J by 3 bases. This CDR3 is 17 amino acids long.

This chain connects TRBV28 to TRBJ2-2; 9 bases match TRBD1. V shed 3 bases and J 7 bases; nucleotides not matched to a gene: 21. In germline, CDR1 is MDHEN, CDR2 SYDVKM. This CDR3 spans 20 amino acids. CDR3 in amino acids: CASSFRGTGFRIPWDGELFF. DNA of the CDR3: TGTGCCAGCAGTTTTCGGGGGACAGGGTTTCGGATCCCCTGGGACGGGGAGCTGTTTTTT.

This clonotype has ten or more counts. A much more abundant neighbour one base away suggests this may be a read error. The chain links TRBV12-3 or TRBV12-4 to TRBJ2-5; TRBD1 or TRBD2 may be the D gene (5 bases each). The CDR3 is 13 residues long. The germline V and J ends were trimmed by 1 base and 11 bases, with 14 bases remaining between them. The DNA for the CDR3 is TGTGCCAGCAGTTTAGGGCTAGTGGGACGGCAGTACTTC. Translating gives CASSLGLVGRQYF.

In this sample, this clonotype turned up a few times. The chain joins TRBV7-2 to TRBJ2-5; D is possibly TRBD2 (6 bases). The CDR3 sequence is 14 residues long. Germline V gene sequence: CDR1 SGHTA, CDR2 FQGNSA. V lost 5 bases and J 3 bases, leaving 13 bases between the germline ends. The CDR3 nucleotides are TGTGCCAGCAGCGGTGCGGGAAACAAAGAGACCCAGTACTTC. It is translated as CASSGAGNKETQYF.

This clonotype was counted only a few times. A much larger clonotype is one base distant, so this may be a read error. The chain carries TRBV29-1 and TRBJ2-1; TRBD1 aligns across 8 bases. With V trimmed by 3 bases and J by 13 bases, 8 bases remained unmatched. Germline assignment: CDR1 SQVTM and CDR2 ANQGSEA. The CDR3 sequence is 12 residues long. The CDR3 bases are TGCAGCGTTGACCAGGGGGCAGAGACCCAGTTCTTC. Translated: CSVDQGAETQFF.

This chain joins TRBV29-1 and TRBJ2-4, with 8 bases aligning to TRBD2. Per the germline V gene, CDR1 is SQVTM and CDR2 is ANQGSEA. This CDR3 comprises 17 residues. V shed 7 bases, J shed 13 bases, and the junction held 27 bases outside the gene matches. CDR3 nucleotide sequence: TGCAGCGCTGCCCTCCCGGGGGGGCGGGGTTCCTACAATGAGCAGTACTTC. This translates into CSAALPGGRGSYNEQYF. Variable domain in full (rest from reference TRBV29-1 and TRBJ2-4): SAVISQKPSRDICQRGTSLTIQCQVDSQVTMMFWYRQQPGQSLTLIATANQGSEATYESGFVIDKFPISRPNLTFSTLTVSNMSPEDSSIYLCSAALPGGRGSYNEQYFGAGTRLSVL.

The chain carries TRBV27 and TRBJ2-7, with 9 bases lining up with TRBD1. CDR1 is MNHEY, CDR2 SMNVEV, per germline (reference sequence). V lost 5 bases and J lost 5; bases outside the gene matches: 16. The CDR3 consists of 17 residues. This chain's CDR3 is CASSPPRDRVVIHEQYF. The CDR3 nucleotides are TGTGCCAGCAGTCCACCCCGGGACAGGGTTGTTATCCACGAGCAGTACTTC.

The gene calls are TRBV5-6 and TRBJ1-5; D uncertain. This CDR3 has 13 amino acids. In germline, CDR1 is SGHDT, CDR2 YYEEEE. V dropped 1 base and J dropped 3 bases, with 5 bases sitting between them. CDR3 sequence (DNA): TGTGCCAGCAGCTTGAGGTCCAATCAGCCCCAGCATTTT. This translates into CASSLRSNQPQHF. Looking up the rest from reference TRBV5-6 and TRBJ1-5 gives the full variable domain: DAGVTQSPTHLIKTRGQQVTLRCSPKSGHDTVSWYQQALGQGPQFIFQYYEEEERQRGNFPDRFSGHQFPNYSSELNVNALLLGDSALYLCASSLRSNQPQHFGDGTRLSIL.

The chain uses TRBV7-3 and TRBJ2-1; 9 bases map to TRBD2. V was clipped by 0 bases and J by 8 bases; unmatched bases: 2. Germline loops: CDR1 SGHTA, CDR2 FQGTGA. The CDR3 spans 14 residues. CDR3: CASSLTSGSDEQFF. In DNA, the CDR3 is TGTGCCAGCAGCTTAACTAGCGGGAGTGATGAGCAGTTCTTC.

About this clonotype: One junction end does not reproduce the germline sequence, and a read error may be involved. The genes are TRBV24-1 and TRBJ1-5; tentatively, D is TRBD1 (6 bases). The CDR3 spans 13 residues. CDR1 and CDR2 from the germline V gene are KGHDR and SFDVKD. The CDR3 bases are TGTGCCATCCAAGGGACAATTAATCGGCCCCAGCATTTT. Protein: CAIQGTINRPQHF.

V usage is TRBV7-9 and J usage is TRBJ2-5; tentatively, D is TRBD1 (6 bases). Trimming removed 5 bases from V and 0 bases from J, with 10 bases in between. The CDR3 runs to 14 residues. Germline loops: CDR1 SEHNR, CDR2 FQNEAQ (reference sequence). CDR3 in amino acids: CASSIGTNQETQYF. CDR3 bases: TGTGCCAGCAGCATCGGGACAAACCAAGAGACCCAGTACTTC.

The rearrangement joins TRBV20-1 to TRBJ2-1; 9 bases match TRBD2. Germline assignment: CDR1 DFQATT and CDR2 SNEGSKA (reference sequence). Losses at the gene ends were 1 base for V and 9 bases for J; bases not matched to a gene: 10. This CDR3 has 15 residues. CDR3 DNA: TGCAGTGCTAGAGGCGGCGGGGGGGTCGACCTTGAGCAGTTCTTC. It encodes CSARGGGGVDLEQFF.

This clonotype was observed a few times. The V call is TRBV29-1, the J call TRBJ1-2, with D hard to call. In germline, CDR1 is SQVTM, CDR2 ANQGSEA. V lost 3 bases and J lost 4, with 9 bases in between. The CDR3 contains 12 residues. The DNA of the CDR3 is TGCAGCGTTGATGAGACAAGCTATGGCTACACCTTC. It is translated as CSVDETSYGYTF.

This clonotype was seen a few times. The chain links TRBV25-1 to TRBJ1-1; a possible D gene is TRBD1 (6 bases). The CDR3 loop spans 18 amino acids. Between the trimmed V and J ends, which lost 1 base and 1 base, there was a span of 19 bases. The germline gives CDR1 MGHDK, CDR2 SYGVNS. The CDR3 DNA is TGTGCCAGCAGTGAATTAGGAGGGGGTCAGGATACGAACACTGAAGCTTTCTTT. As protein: CASSELGGGQDTNTEAFF.

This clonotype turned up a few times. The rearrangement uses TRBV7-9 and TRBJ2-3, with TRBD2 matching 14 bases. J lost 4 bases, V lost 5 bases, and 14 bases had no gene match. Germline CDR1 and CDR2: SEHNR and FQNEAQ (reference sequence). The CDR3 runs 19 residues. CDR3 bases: TGTGCCAGCAGCCGGCGCGGGGGACCGGGACTAGCGGGAGCAGATACGCAGTATTTT. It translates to CASSRRGGPGLAGADTQYF.

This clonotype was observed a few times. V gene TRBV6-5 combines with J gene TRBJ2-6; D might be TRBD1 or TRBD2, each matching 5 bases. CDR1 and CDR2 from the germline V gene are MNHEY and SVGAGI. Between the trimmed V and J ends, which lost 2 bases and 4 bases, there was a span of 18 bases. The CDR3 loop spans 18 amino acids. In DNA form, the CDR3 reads TGTGCCAGCAGTTACAATGGAGAGGGGTCGAACGGGGCCAACGTCCTGACTTTC. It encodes CASSYNGEGSNGANVLTF.

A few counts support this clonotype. CDR3 sequence reads: CASSLDWGGYNEQFF. In DNA, the CDR3 is TGTGCCAGCAGCTTAGATTGGGGGGGCTACAATGAGCAGTTCTTC. The chain has TRBV7-2 and TRBJ2-1; 7 positions match TRBD2. V shed 1 base, J shed 3 bases, and the junction held 3 bases outside the gene matches. Germline CDR1 SGHTA, CDR2 FQGNSA. CDR3 length: 15 residues.

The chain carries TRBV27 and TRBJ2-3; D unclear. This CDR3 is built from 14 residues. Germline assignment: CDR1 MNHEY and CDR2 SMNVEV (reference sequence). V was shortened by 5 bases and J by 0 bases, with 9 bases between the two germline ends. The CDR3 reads CASSILDSTDTQYF. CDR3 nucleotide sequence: TGTGCCAGCAGTATCCTGGACAGCACAGATACGCAGTATTTT.

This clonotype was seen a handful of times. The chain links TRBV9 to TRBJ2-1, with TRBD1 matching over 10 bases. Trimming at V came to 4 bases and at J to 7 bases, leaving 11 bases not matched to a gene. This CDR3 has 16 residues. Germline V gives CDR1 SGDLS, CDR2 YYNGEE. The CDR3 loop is CASSTKAGTGVNEQFF. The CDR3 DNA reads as TGTGCCAGCAGCACCAAAGCCGGGACAGGGGTTAATGAGCAGTTCTTC.

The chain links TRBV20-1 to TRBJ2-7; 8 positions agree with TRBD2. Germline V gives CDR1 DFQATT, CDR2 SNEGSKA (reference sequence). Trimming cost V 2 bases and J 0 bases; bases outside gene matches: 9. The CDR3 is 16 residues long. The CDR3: CSARRGNSGTSYEQYF. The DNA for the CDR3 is TGCAGTGCTAGACGAGGGAATAGCGGGACCTCCTACGAGCAGTACTTC.

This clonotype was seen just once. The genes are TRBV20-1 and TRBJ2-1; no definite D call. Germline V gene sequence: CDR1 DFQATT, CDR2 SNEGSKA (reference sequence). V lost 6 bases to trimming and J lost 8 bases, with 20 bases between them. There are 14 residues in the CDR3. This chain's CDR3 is CSARWAIGWDEQFF. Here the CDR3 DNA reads TGCAGTGCGAGGTGGGCGATAGGTTGGGATGAGCAGTTCTTC.

The CDR3 spells CASSQLTHYEQYF. DNA for the CDR3: TGTGCCAGCAGCCAACTCACTCACTACGAGCAGTACTTC. V gene TRBV7-2 combines with J gene TRBJ2-7, with D hard to call. Trimming removed 5 bases at V and 3 bases at J, with 11 bases between. The CDR3 length is 13 residues. CDR1 is SGHTA, CDR2 FQGNSA, per germline.

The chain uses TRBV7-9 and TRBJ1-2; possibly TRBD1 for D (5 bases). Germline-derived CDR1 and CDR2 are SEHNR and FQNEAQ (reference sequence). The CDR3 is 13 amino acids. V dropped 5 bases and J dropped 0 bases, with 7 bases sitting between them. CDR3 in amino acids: CASSPGANYGYTF. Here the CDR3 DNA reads TGTGCCAGCAGCCCGGGGGCTAACTATGGCTACACCTTC.